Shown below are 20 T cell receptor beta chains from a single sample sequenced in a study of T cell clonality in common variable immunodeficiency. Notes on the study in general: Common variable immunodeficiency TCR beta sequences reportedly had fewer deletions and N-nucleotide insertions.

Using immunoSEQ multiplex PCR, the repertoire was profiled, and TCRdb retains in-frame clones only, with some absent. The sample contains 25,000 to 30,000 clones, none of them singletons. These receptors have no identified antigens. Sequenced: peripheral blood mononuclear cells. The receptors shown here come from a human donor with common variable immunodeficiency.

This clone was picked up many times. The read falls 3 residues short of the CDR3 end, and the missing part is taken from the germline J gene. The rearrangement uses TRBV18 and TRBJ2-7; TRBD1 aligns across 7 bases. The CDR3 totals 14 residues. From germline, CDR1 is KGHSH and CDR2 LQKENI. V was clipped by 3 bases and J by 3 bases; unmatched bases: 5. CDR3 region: CASSPAGTVYEQYF. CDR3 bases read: TGTGCCAGCTCACCTGCCGGGACAGTCTACGAG.

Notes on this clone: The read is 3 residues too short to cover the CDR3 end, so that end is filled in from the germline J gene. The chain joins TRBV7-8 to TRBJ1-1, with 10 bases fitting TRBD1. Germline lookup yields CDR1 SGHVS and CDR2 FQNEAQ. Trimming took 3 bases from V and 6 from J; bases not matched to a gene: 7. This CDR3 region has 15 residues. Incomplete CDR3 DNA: TGTGCCAGCAGCTTGGGGGGACAGGGGTACTCTGAA. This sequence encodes CASSLGGQGYSE. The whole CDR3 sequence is CASSLGGQGYSEAFF.

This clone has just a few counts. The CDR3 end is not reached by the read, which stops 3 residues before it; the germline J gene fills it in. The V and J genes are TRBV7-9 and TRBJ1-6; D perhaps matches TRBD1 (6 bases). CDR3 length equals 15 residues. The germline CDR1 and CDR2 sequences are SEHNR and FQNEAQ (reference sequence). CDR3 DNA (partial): TGTGCCAGCAGCTTAGGGACAGTGTCCGACTCAACC. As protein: CASSLGTVSDST. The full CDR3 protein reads CASSLGTVSDSTLHF.

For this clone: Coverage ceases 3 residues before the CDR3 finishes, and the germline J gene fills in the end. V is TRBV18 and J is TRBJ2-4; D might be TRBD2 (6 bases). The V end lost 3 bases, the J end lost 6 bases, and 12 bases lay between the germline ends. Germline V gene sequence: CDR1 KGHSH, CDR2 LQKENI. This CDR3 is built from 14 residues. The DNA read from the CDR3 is TGTGCCAGCTCACCCGACGGAGGGGCAAACATT. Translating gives CASSPDGGANI. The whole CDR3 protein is CASSPDGGANIQYF.

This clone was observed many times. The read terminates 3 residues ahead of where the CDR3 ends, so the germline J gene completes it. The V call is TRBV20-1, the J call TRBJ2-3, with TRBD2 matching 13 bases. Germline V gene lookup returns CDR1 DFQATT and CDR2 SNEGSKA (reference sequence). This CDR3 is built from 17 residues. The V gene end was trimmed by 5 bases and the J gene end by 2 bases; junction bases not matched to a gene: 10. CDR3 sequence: CSALGLAGEGNTDTQYF. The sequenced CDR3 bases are TGCAGTGCTCTTGGACTAGCGGGGGAGGGTAACACAGATACG.

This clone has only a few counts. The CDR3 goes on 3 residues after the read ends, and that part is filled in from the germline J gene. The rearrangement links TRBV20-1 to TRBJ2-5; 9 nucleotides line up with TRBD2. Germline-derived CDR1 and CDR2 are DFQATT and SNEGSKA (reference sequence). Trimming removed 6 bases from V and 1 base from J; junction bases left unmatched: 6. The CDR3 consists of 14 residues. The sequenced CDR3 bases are TGCAGTGCAAGACTAGCGGTGGGCCAAGAGACC. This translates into CSARLAVGQET. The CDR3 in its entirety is CSARLAVGQETQYF.

The CDR3 sequence: CASSLDSPVPETQYF. Incomplete CDR3 DNA: TGCGCCAGCAGCTTGGACAGCCCAGTTCCAGAGACC. The chain is built from TRBV5-1 and TRBJ2-5; unclear D gene. The read gets to within 3 residues of the CDR3 end, and the germline J gene fills in the rest. Trimming shortened V by 0 bases and J by 4 bases, and 13 bases separated the two germline ends. This CDR3 has 15 residues. In germline, CDR1 is SGHRS, CDR2 YFSETQ.

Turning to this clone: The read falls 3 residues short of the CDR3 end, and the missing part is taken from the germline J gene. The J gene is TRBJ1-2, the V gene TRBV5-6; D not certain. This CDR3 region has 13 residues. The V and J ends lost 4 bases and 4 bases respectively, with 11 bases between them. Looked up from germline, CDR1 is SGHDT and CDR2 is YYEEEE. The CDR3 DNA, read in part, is TGTGCCAGCAGCCCTGGCCCCCTCTATGGC. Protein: CASSPGPLYG. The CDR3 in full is CASSPGPLYGYTF.

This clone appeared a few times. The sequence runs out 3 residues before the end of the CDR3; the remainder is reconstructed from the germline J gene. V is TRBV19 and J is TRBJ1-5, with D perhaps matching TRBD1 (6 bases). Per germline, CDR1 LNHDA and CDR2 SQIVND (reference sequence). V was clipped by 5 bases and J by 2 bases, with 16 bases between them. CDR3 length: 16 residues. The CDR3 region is CASSAPRGEGNQPQHF. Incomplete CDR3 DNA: TGTGCCAGTAGTGCTCCCAGGGGCGAGGGCAATCAGCCC.

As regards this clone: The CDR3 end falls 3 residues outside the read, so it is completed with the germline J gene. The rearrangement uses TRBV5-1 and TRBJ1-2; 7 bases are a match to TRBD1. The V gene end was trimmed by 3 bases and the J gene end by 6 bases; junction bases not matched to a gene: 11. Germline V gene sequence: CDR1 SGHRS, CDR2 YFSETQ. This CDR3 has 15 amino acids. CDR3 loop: CASSSSSSQGDGYTF. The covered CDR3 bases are TGCGCCAGCAGCTCATCATCCAGCCAGGGGGATGGC.

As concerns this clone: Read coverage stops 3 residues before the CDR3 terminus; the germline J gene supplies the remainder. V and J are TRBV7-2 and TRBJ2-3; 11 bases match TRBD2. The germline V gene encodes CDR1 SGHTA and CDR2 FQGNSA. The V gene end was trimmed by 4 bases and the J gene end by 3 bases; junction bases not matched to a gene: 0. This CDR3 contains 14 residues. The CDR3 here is CASSSSGGTDTQYF. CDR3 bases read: TGTGCCAGCAGCTCTAGCGGGGGGACAGATACG.

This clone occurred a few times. CDR3 loop: CASSLWETAGGPDTQYF. The sequenced CDR3 bases are TGCGCCAGCAGCTTGTGGGAGACAGCGGGGGGGCCAGATACG. This chain connects TRBV5-1 to TRBJ2-3; 10 bases match TRBD2. The read ends 3 residues early relative to the CDR3; the germline J gene fills the gap. The CDR3 consists of 17 residues. CDR1 and CDR2 (germline): SGHRS, YFSETQ. The junction had 9 bases not matched to a gene; V was cut back by 1 base and J by 4 bases.

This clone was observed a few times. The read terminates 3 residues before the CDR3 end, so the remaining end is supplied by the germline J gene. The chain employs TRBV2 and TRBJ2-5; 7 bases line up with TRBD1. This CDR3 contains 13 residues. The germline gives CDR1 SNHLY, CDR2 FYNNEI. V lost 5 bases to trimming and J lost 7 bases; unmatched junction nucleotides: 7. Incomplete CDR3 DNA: TGTGCCAGCAGTTTGACAGGGCCCGGGACC. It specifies CASSLTGPGT. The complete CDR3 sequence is CASSLTGPGTQYF.

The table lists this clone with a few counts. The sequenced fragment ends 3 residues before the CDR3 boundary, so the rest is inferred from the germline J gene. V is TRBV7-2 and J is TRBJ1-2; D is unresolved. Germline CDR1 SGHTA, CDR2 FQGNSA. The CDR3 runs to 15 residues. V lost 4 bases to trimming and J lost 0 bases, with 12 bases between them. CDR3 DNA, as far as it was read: TGTGCCAGCAGCTCGACACATGGAGCTAACTATGGC. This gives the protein CASSSTHGANYG. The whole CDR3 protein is CASSSTHGANYGYTF.

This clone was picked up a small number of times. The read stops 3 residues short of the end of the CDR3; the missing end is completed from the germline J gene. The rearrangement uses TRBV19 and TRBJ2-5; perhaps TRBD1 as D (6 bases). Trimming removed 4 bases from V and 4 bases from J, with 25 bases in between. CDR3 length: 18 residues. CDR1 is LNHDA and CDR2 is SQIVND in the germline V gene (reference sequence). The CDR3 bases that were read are TGTGCCAGTAGTACCTTACTAACCCGGCAACGAGGGGGAGAGACC. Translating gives CASSTLLTRQRGGET. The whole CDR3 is CASSTLLTRQRGGETQYF. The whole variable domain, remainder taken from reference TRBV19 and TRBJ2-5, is DGGITQSPKYLFRKEGQNVTLSCEQNLNHDAMYWYRQDPGQGLRLIYYSQIVNDFQKGDIAEGYSVSREKKESFPLTVTSAQKNPTAFYLCASSTLLTRQRGGETQYFGPGTRLLVL.

The CDR3 reads CASSGWSGVSNEQFF. CDR3 DNA (partial): TGCGCCAGCAGTGGTTGGAGCGGGGTTTCTAATGAG. V and J are TRBV10-1 and TRBJ2-1; 7 nucleotides line up with TRBD2. The read ends 3 residues shy of where the CDR3 ends; the end is completed using the germline J gene. V trimming: 4 bases; J trimming: 7 bases; junction bases outside the gene matches: 10. Germline V lookup: CDR1 WNHNN, CDR2 SYGVQD (reference sequence). The CDR3 consists of 15 residues.

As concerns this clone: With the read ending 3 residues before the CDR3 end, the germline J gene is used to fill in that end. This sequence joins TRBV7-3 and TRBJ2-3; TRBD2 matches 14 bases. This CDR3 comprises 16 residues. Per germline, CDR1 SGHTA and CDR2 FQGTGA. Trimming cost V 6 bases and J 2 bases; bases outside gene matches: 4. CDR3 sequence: CASSSGLAGATDTQYF. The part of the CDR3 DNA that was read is TGTGCCAGCAGTTCGGGACTAGCGGGGGCCACAGATACG.

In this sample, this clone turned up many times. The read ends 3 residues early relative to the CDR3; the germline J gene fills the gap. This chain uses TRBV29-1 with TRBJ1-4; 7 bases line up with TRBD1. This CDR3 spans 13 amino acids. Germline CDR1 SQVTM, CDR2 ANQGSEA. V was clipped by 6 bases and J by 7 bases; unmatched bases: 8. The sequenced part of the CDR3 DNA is TGCAGCGTACGGACAGGCGGTGGTGAAAAA. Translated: CSVRTGGGEK. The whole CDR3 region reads CSVRTGGGEKLFF.

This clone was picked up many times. The CDR3 is CASSPLALDEQFF. CDR3 DNA, as far as it was read: TGTGCCAGCTCACCATTGGCCTTGGATGAG. V usage is TRBV18 and J usage is TRBJ2-1; D gene unclear. The observed sequence ends 3 residues before the CDR3 terminus, with the missing tail filled in from the germline J gene. V dropped 2 bases and J dropped 8 bases, with 10 bases sitting between them. From germline, CDR1 is KGHSH and CDR2 LQKENI. This CDR3 comprises 13 residues.

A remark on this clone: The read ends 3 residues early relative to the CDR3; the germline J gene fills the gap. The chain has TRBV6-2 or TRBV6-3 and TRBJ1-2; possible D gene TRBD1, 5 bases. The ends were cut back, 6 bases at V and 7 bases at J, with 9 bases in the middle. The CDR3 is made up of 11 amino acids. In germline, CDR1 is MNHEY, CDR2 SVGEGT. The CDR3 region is CASRRTTGYTF. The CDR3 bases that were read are TGTGCCAGCAGGAGGACAACTGGC.